What follows is one TCR beta chain and its context. The germline V gene has CDR1 SGHRS and CDR2 YFSETQ. Trimming cost V 3 bases and J 5 bases; bases outside gene matches: 7. This CDR3 has 15 residues. These data originate in a study of blood T cell repertoires in COVID-19. Here immunoSEQ multiplex PCR was the method, and the copy in TCRdb shows in-frame clones only, minus some. Counted here are roughly 200,000 clones, around 83% occurring once; the ten biggest clones make up about 9%. This receptor was identified in a man aged 35 to 55 with active or convalescent COVID-19. Sequenced sample: peripheral blood. V is TRBV5-1 and J is TRBJ1-4; TRBD1 matches 7 bases. The CDR3 nucleotides are TGCGCCAGCAGCTCACAGGGGAGTGAAAATGAAAAACTGTTTTTT. It encodes CASSSQGSENEKLFF. The full variable domain, its missing parts supplied by reference TRBV5-1 and TRBJ1-4, is KAGVTQTPRYLIKTRGQQVTLSCSPISGHRSVSWYQQTPGQGLQFLFEYFSETQRNKGNFPGRFSGRQFSNSRSEMNVSTLELGDSALYLCASSSQGSENEKLFFGSGTQLSVL.